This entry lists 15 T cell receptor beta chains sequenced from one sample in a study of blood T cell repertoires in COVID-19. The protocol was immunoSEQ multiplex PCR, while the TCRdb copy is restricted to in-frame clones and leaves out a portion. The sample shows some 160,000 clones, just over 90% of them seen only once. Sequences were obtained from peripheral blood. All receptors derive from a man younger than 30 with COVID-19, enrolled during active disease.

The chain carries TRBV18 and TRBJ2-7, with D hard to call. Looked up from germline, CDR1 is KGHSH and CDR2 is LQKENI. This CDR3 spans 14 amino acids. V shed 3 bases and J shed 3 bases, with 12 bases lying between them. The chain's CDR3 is CASSPEVSNYEQYF. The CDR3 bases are TGTGCCAGCTCACCCGAGGTGAGCAACTACGAGCAGTACTTC.

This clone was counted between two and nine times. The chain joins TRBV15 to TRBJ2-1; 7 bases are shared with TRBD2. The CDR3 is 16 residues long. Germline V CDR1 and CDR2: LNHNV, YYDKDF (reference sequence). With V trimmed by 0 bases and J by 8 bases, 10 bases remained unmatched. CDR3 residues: CATSRDIRLAIDEQFF. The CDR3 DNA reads TGTGCCACCAGCAGAGATATAAGACTAGCAATCGATGAGCAGTTCTTC.

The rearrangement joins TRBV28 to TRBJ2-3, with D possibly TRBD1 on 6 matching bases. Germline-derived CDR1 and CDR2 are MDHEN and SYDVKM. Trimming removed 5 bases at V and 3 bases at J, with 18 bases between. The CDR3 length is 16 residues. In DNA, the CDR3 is TGTGCCAGCAGTCCCTGGTTGAGGGGGAGTACAGATACGCAGTATTTT. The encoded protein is CASSPWLRGSTDTQYF.

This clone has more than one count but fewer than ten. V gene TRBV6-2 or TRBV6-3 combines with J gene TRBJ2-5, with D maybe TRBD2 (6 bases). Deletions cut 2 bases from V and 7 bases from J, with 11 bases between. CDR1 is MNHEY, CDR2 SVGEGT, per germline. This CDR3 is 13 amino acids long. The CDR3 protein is CASSYPGVRTQYF. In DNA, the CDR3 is TGTGCCAGCAGTTACCCGGGAGTTAGGACCCAGTACTTC.

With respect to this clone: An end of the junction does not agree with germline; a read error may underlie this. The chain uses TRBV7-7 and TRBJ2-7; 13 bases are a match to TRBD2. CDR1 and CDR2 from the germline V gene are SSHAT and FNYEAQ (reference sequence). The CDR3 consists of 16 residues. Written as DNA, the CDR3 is TGTGCTAGCAGCCCAGGACTAGCGGGAGTTGGGTACGAGCAGTACTTC. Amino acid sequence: CASSPGLAGVGYEQYF.

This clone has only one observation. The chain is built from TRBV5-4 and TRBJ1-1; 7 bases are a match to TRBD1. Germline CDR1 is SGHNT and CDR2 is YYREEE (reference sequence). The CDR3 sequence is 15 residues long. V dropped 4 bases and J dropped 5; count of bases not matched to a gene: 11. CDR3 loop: CASSLPQGMGTEAFF. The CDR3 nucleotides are TGTGCCAGCAGCCTCCCACAGGGGATGGGGACTGAAGCTTTCTTT.

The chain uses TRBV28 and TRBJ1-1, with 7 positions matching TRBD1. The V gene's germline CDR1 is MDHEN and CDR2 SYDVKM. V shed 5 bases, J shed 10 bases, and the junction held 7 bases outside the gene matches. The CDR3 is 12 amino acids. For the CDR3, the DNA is TGTGCCAGCAGTCGGGACAGCCGCGGAGCTTTCTTT. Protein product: CASSRDSRGAFF. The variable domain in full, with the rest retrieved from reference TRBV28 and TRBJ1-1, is DVKVTQSSRYLVKRTGEKVFLECVQDMDHENMFWYRQDPGLGLRLIYFSYDVKMKEKGDIPEGYSVSREKKERFSLILESASTNQTSMYLCASSRDSRGAFFGQGTRLTVV.

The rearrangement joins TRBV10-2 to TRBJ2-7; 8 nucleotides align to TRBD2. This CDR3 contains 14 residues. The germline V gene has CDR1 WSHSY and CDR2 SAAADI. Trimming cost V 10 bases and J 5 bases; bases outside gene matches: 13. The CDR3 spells CATRGSGIIHEQYF. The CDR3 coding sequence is TGCGCCACCAGGGGTAGCGGGATTATCCACGAGCAGTACTTC.

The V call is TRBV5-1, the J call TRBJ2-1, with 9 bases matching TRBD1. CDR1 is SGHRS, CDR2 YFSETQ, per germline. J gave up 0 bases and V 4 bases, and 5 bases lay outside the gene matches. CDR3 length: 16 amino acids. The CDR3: CASSDGQGSSYNEQFF. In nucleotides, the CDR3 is TGCGCCAGCAGCGACGGACAGGGGAGCTCCTACAATGAGCAGTTCTTC.

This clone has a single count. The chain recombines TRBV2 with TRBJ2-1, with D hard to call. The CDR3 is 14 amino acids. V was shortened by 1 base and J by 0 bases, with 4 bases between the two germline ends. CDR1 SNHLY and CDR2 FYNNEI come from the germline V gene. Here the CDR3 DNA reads TGTGCCAGCAGTGAAGGTAGCTCCTACAATGAGCAGTTCTTC. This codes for CASSEGSSYNEQFF.

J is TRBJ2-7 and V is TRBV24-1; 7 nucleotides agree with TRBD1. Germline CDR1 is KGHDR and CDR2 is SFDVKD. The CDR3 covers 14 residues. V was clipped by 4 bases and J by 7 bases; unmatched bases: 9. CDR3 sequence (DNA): TGTGCCACCAGTGACACAGGGGTCATCGAGGAGCAGTACTTC. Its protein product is CATSDTGVIEEQYF.

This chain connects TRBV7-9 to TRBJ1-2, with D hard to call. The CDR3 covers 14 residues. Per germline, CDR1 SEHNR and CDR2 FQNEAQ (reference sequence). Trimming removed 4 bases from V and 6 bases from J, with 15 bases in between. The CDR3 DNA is TGTGCCAGCAGCTCCGCGGGCTCCTTGGATGGCTACACCTTC. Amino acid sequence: CASSSAGSLDGYTF.

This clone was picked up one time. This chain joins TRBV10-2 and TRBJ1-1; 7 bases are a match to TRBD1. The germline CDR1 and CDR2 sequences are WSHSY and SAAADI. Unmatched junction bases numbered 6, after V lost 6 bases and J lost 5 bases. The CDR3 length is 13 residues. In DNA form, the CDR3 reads TGCGCCAGCAGGCTGACAGGGACGACTGAAGCTTTCTTT. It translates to CASRLTGTTEAFF.

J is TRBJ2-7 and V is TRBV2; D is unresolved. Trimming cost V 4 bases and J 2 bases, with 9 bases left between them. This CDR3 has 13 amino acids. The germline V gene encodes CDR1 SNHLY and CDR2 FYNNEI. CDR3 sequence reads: CASSGDIPYEQYF. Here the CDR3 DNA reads TGTGCCAGCAGTGGAGACATACCCTACGAGCAGTACTTC.

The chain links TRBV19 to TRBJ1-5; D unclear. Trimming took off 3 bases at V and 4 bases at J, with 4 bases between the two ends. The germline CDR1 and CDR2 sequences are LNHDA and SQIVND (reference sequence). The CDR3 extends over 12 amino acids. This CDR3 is CASSIPNQPQHF. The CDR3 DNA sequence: TGTGCCAGTAGTATCCCTAATCAGCCCCAGCATTTT.